A single sample is the source of the 5 T cell receptor beta chains below, sequenced in a study of identical twins (dated by TCRdb to the mid-2010s). Libraries were made using 5' RACE. TCRdb records Illumina HiSeq 2000 as the sequencer. The public sequencing data were trimmed at Q25 with fastp and processed into clonotypes with MiXCR by TCRdb, which kept only in-frame beta chains. Rows merge per CDR3 protein into single entries with the most common DNA and genes. A total of some 500,000 distinct CDR3 sequences appear in this sample, roughly a fifth of them only once. The ten largest clones take up 0.8% to 1% of the sample. The same sample was also used in a study of T cells expressing NK-cell markers.

Specimen: CD4+ T cells sorted from blood. The receptors stem from a woman aged 18-29 years in good health.

This chain uses TRBV5-1 with TRBJ2-3; TRBD2 agrees at 15 bases. CDR3 length: 17 residues. The germline V gene has CDR1 SGHRS and CDR2 YFSETQ. Unmatched junction bases numbered 8, after V lost 4 bases and J lost 5 bases. CDR3 DNA: TGCGCCAGCAGCCCCGGACTAGCGGGGGGGCAGCAAGATACGCAGTATTTT. It encodes CASSPGLAGGQQDTQYF.

The chain uses TRBV5-1 and TRBJ2-7; D uncertain. Germline CDR1 reads SGHRS; CDR2 reads YFSETQ. The CDR3 has 15 amino acids. V lost 2 bases, J lost 0 bases, and 12 bases lay in between. CDR3 in DNA: TGCGCCAGCAGCTTCCAGCCCCTGGGCTCCTACGAGCAGTACTTC. Amino acids: CASSFQPLGSYEQYF. The full variable domain, its missing parts supplied by reference TRBV5-1 and TRBJ2-7, is KAGVTQTPRYLIKTRGQQVTLSCSPISGHRSVSWYQQTPGQGLQFLFEYFSETQRNKGNFPGRFSGRQFSNSRSEMNVSTLELGDSALYLCASSFQPLGSYEQYFGPGTRLTVT.

The chain joins TRBV4-2 to TRBJ2-7, with 7 bases lining up with TRBD2. Germline loops: CDR1 LGHNA, CDR2 YNFKEQ. V shed 4 bases and J 3 bases; nucleotides not matched to a gene: 18. The CDR3 spans 18 residues. The CDR3 coding sequence is TGTGCCAGCAGCCTCGGGCCCCCGCGGGAGTACGGGGACTACGAGCAGTACTTC. It encodes CASSLGPPREYGDYEQYF.

The V and J genes are TRBV15 and TRBJ2-1, with 8 bases lining up with TRBD2. The CDR3 totals 16 residues. Trimming removed 1 base from V and 9 bases from J; junction bases left unmatched: 11. CDR1 and CDR2 from the germline V gene are LNHNV and YYDKDF (reference sequence). The CDR3 DNA reads TGTGCCACCAGCAGAGGTCCGGGACTAGAGGCTGGTGAGCAGTTCTTC. Protein: CATSRGPGLEAGEQFF. The full variable domain, its missing parts supplied by reference TRBV15 and TRBJ2-1, is DAMVIQNPRYQVTQFGKPVTLSCSQTLNHNVMYWYQQKSSQAPKLLFHYYDKDFNNEADTPDNFQSRRPNTSFCFLDIRSPGLGDTAMYLCATSRGPGLEAGEQFFGPGTRLTVL.

This clonotype appeared a few times. The chain is built from TRBV15 and TRBJ1-5; a possible D gene is TRBD1 (6 bases). Trimming took off 8 bases at V and 4 bases at J, with 12 bases between the two ends. CDR1 and CDR2 from the germline V gene are LNHNV and YYDKDF (reference sequence). This CDR3 region has 13 residues. The chain's CDR3 is CATAGAANQPQHF. Written as DNA, the CDR3 is TGTGCCACCGCGGGGGCAGCAAATCAGCCCCAGCATTTT.